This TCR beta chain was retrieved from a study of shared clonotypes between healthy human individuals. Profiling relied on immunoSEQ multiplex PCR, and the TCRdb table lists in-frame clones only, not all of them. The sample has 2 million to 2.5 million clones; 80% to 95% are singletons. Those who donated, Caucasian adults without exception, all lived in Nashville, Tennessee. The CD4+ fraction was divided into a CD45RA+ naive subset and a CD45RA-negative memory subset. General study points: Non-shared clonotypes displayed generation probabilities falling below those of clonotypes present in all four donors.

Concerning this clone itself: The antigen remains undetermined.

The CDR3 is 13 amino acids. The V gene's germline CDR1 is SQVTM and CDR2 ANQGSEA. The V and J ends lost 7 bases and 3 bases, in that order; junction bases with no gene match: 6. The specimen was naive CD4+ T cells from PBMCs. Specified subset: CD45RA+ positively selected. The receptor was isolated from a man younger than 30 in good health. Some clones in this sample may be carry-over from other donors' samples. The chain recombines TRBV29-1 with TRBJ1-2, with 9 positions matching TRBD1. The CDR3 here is CSATGGAYYGYTF. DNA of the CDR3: TGCAGCGCCACAGGGGGCGCATACTATGGCTACACCTTC.